This entry lists 10 T cell receptor beta chains sequenced from one sample in a study of early T cells in non-severe SARS-CoV-2 infection. Each CDR3 protein is one row after TCRdb ran MiXCR on the 5' RACE reads. Of approximately 57,000 distinct CDR3 sequences detected, approximately 13% appear once; the ten largest clones hold less than 1.5%. Source material: whole blood. The receptors shown here come from an adult who was a healthcare worker with PCR-confirmed SARS-CoV-2 infection or an uninfected control (not recorded which).

The V and J genes are TRBV14 and TRBJ1-4; tentatively, D is TRBD1 (5 bases). The germline CDR1 and CDR2 sequences are SGHDN and FVKESK. V dropped 1 base and J dropped 6 bases, with 18 bases sitting between them. CDR3 length: 17 residues. The CDR3 nucleotides are TGTGCCAGCAGCCAAGGCAAACAGCGGGGACGGGATGAAAAACTGTTTTTT. It translates to CASSQGKQRGRDEKLFF. The variable domain in full, completed from reference TRBV14 and TRBJ1-4, reads EAGVTQFPSHSVIEKGQTVTLRCDPISGHDNLYWYRRVMGKEIKFLLHFVKESKQDESGMPNNRFLAERTGGTYSTLKVQPAELEDSGVYFCASSQGKQRGRDEKLFFGSGTQLSVL.

V usage is TRBV6-4 and J usage is TRBJ2-2; perhaps TRBD2 as D (6 bases). CDR1 and CDR2 from the germline V gene are MRHNA and SNTAGT. The CDR3 runs to 15 residues. Trimming stripped 5 bases from V and 3 bases from J, with 13 bases between. CDR3 DNA: TGTGCCAGCAGTAACCGAGGAGGGGACACCGGGGAGCTGTTTTTT. This gives the protein CASSNRGGDTGELFF.

This rearrangement joins TRBV29-1 to TRBJ2-3, with 9 bases that match TRBD2. The ends lost 6 bases at V and 5 bases at J; junction bases unmatched: 6. The CDR3 is 13 residues long. Per germline, CDR1 SQVTM and CDR2 ANQGSEA. CDR3 in amino acids: CSVERGAEDTQYF. The DNA for the CDR3 is TGCAGCGTGGAGCGGGGGGCGGAAGATACGCAGTATTTT.

This clonotype was detected a few times. J is TRBJ2-1 and V is TRBV12-3 or TRBV12-4; D might be TRBD1 (5 bases). The CDR3 covers 18 residues. Trimming removed 4 bases from V and 7 bases from J, with 26 bases in between. CDR3 in DNA: TGTGCCAGCAGTTCCACCACGCCGAGACAGTTCCAGTGGAATGAGCAGTTCTTC. Its translation is CASSSTTPRQFQWNEQFF.

This clonotype appeared many times. The genes are TRBV11-2 and TRBJ1-2, with 9 bases lining up with TRBD1. Trimming cost V 5 bases and J 2 bases; bases outside gene matches: 6. This CDR3 contains 15 residues. Germline V gene lookup returns CDR1 SGHAT and CDR2 FQNNGV. CDR3 DNA sequence: TGTGCCAGCAGCCTGGGGACAGGGATAAACTATGGCTACACCTTC. Translation: CASSLGTGINYGYTF. The full variable domain, with the rest looked up from reference TRBV11-2 and TRBJ1-2, is EAGVAQSPRYKIIEKRQSVAFWCNPISGHATLYWYQQILGQGPKLLIQFQNNGVVDDSQLPKDRFSAERLKGVDSTLKIQPAKLEDSAVYLCASSLGTGINYGYTFGSGTRLTVV.

The table lists this clonotype with a few counts. The chain combines TRBV18 with TRBJ2-7; maybe TRBD1 (6 bases). Trimming left V 2 bases short and J 7 bases short, with 15 bases between. The CDR3 runs to 14 residues. In germline, CDR1 is KGHSH, CDR2 LQKENI. The CDR3 loop is CASSPTTGPEEQYF. Here the CDR3 DNA reads TGTGCCAGCTCACCAACGACAGGCCCGGAGGAGCAGTACTTC. The full variable domain, in which reference TRBV18 and TRBJ2-7 provide the parts outside the CDR3, is NAGVMQNPRHLVRRRGQEARLRCSPMKGHSHVYWYRQLPEEGLKFMVYLQKENIIDESGMPKERFSAEFPKEGPSILRIQQVVRGDSAAYFCASSPTTGPEEQYFGPGTRLTVT.

The chain has TRBV7-2 and TRBJ1-1; D remains ambiguous. V was shortened by 4 bases and J by 9 bases, with 18 bases between the two germline ends. The CDR3 runs to 14 residues. Per the germline V gene, CDR1 is SGHTA and CDR2 is FQGNSA. The CDR3 here is CASSSIGLVGQAFF. In DNA, the CDR3 is TGTGCCAGCAGCTCCATCGGGCTCGTCGGCCAAGCTTTCTTT.

This clonotype was observed a few times. This chain links TRBV4-3 with TRBJ2-7; D gene uncertain. This CDR3 has 14 amino acids. Germline CDR1 reads LGHNA; CDR2 reads YSLEER. V was trimmed by 0 bases and J by 4 bases, leaving 10 bases between them. The CDR3 nucleotides are TGCGCCAGCAGCCAAGATAAGTCGGGTTACGAGCAGTACTTC. It encodes CASSQDKSGYEQYF.

This clonotype was counted ten times or more. The rearrangement links TRBV10-3 to TRBJ1-2; weak D call: TRBD1 (5 bases). Per the germline V gene, CDR1 is ENHRY and CDR2 is SYGVKD. The CDR3 spans 13 residues. Trimming stripped 6 bases from V and 6 bases from J, with 14 bases between. DNA of the CDR3: TGTGCCATCAGCGAGCCTGGGGCAAATGGCTACACCTTC. This gives the protein CAISEPGANGYTF.

The rearrangement uses TRBV12-3 or TRBV12-4 and TRBJ1-5, with 7 nucleotides matching TRBD1. This CDR3 has 15 residues. The junction had 7 bases not matched to a gene; V was cut back by 6 bases and J by 2 bases. This CDR3 is CASRLTGSGNQPQHF. CDR3 DNA: TGTGCCAGCAGGCTGACAGGGTCCGGCAATCAGCCCCAGCATTTT.